This TCR beta chain was sequenced for a study of T cell repertoires and HLA-DP antigens. The table came from immunoSEQ multiplex PCR; TCRdb's copy has only in-frame clones and leaves some out. The sample has roughly 110,000 clones; about 91% are singletons. Trimming left V 3 bases short and J 4 bases short, with 11 bases between. This CDR3 contains 14 residues. Germline CDR1 reads SGHTA; CDR2 reads FQGTGA. For this clone: Its antigen is unidentified.

Source material: CD4+ T cells from PBMCs. The receptor was derived from a woman aged 18-29 years in good health and CMV-seronegative. This rearrangement joins TRBV7-3 to TRBJ2-3; D might be TRBD1 (5 bases). For the CDR3, the DNA is TGTGCCAGCAGCTTTAGGGGTGTCGCAGATACGCAGTATTTT. As protein: CASSFRGVADTQYF.